This TCR beta chain was observed in a study of T cells in Graves' hyperthyroidism and ophthalmopathy. TCR beta CDR3 regions were amplified from RNA. Carried out on the TCR CDR3, a first-round RT-PCR used the HTBI primer set. Via MiXCR, TCRdb re-called the multiplex PCR reads, giving one row per CDR3 protein. The table has approximately 590,000 distinct CDR3 sequences, 40% to 55% seen once; the top ten hold about 8.2%. Points on this clonotype: What it binds is unknown.

Newly diagnosed patients aged 18 to 65 had hyperthyroidism of under 2 months' duration. Study-level points and caveats: Separation of ophthalmopathy from stable hyperthyroidism was achieved by a 13 V-J model.

V lost 7 bases to trimming and J lost 4 bases; unmatched junction nucleotides: 13. The length of the CDR3 is 16 residues. Germline V gives CDR1 SGHTA, CDR2 FQGNSA. This sequence joins TRBV7-2 and TRBJ2-7; 10 positions match TRBD2. The specimen was peripheral blood or thyroid tissue (not recorded which). This receptor was obtained from a woman aged 18-29 years with Graves' hyperthyroidism. Written as DNA, the CDR3 is TGTGCCAGCACCATCGAACAACTAGCGGGACCATACGAGCAGTACTTC. As protein: CASTIEQLAGPYEQYF.